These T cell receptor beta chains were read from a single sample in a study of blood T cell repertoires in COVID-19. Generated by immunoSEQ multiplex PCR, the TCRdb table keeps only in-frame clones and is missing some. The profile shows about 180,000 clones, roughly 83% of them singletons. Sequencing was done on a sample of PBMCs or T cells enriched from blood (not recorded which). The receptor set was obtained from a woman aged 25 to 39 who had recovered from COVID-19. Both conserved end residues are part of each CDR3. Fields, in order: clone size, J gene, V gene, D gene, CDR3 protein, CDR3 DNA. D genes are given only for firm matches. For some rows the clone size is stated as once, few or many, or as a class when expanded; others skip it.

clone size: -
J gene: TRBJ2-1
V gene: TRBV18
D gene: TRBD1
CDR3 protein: CASSRMDRGNSEQFF
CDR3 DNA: TGTGCCAGCTCACGTATGGACAGGGGGAACAGTGAGCAGTTCTTC

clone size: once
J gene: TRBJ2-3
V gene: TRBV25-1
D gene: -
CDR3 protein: CASSIKRTATSTDTQYF
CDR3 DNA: TGTGCCAGCAGTATAAAAAGGACAGCTACTAGCACAGATACGCAGTATTTT

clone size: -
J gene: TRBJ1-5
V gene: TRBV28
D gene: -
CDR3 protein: CASTSTDNQPQHF
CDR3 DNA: TGTGCCAGCACCTCAACAGATAATCAGCCCCAGCATTTT

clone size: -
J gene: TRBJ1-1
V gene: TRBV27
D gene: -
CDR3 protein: CASSLGARNTEAFF
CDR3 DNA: TGTGCCAGCAGTTTAGGAGCAAGGAACACTGAAGCTTTCTTT

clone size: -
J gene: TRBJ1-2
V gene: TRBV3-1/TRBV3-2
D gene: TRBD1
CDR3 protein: CASSQDRGQSGYTF
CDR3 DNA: TGTGCCAGCAGCCAAGACAGGGGGCAGAGTGGCTACACCTTC

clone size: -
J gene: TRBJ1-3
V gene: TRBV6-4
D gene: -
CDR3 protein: CAIPRVSGNTIYF
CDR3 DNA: TGTGCCATCCCCAGGGTGTCTGGAAACACCATATATTTT

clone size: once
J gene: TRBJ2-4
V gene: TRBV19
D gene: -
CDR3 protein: CASSRGILAKNIQYF
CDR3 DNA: TGTGCCAGTTCTCGGGGAATACTAGCCAAAAACATTCAGTACTTC

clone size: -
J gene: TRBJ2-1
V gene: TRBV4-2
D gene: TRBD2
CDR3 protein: CASSQGTTGTSGINEQFF
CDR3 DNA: TGTGCCAGCAGCCAAGGCACCACCGGGACTAGCGGGATCAATGAGCAGTTCTTC

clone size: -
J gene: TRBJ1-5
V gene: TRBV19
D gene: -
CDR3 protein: CASSIPIYSNQPQHF
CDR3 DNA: TGTGCCAGTAGTATACCGATCTATAGCAATCAGCCCCAGCATTTT

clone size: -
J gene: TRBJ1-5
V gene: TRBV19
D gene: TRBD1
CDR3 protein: CASSIGTWTGDEDQPQHF
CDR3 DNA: TGTGCCAGTAGTATAGGGACATGGACAGGGGATGAGGATCAGCCCCAGCATTTT

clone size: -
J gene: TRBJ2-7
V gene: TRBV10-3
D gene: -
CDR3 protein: CAISPFQDLYEQYF
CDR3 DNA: TGTGCCATCAGCCCATTCCAAGACTTATACGAGCAGTACTTC

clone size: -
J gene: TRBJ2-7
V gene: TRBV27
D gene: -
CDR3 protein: CASSSIPPWEYEQYF
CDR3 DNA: TGTGCCAGCAGTTCCATTCCGCCATGGGAGTACGAGCAGTACTTC

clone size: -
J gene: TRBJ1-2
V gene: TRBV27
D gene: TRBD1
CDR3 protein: CASSLSADRDGYTF
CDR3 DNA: TGTGCCAGCAGTTTATCGGCGGACAGGGATGGCTACACCTTC

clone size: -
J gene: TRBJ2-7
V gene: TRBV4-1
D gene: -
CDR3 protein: CASSRQGSSYEQYF
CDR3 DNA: TGCGCCAGCAGCCGCCAGGGGAGCTCCTACGAGCAGTACTTC

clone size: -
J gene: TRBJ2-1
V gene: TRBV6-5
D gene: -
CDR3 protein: CAVVTANEQFF
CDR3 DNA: TGTGCCGTAGTCACTGCAAATGAGCAGTTCTTC

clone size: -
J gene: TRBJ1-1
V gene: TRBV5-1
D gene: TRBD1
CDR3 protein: CASSLVQGAIGTEAFF
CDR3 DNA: TGCGCCAGCAGCTTGGTGCAGGGGGCTATCGGCACTGAAGCTTTCTTT

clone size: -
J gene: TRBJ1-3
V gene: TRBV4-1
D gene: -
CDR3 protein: CASSPGHTSGNTIYF
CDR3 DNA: TGCGCCAGCAGCCCGGGTCATACCTCTGGAAACACCATATATTTT

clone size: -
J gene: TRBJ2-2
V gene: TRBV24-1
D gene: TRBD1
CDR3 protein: CATSDWDRSNTGELFF
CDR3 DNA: TGTGCCACCAGTGATTGGGACAGATCGAACACCGGGGAGCTGTTTTTT

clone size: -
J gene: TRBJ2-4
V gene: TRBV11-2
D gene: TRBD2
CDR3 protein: CASSPRTSGRPKDIQYF
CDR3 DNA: TGTGCCAGCAGCCCCCGGACTAGCGGGAGGCCCAAGGACATTCAGTACTTC

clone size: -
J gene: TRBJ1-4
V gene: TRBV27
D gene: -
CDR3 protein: CASRREDEKLFF
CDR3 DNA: TGTGCCAGCAGGAGGGAAGATGAAAAACTGTTTTTT

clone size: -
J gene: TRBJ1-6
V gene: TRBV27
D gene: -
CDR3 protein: CASSWGREGNNSPLHF
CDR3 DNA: TGTGCCAGCAGTTGGGGCAGGGAAGGAAATAATTCACCCCTCCACTTT

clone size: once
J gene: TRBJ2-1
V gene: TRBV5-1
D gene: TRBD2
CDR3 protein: CASSLEVRAGVNEQFF
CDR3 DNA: TGCGCCAGCAGCTTGGAGGTACGAGCGGGAGTAAATGAGCAGTTCTTC

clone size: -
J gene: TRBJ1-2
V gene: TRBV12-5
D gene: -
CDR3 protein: CASGLVLGKRQDYGYTF
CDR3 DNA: TGTGCTAGTGGTTTGGTACTAGGGAAACGACAGGACTATGGCTACACCTTC

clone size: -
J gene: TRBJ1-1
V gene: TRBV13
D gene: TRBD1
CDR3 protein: CASSAMGTGKTNTEAFF
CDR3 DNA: TGTGCCAGCAGCGCCATGGGGACAGGGAAGACGAACACTGAAGCTTTCTTT

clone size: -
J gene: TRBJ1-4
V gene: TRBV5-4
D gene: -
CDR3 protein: CASSPGNEKLFF
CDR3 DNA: TGTGCCAGCAGCCCCGGTAACGAAAAACTGTTTTTT